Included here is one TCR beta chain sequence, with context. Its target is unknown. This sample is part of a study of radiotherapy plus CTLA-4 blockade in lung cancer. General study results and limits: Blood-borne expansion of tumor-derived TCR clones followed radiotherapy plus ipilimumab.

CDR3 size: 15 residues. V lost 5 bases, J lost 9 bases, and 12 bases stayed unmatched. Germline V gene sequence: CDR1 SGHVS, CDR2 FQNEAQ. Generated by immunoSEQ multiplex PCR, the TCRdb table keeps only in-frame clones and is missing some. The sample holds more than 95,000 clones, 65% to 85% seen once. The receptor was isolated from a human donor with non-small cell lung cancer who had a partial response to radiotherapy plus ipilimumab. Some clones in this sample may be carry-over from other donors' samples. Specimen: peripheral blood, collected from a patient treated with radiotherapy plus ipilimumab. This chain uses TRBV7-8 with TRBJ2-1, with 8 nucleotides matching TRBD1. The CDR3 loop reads CASSPGTGGWAEQFF. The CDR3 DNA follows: TGTGCCAGCAGCCCCGGGACAGGCGGTTGGGCTGAGCAGTTCTTC.